This T cell receptor (beta chain) is drawn from a study of cytotoxic CD8 clonotypes in ibrutinib-treated CLL. With sequencing, the targeted depth ranged from 1 in 200,000 to 1 in 1 million T cells. The method was immunoSEQ multiplex PCR; TCRdb's version includes in-frame clones alone and lacks a portion of them. The sample shows about 50,000 clones, approximately 50% of them seen only once. The clonotype was recovered from a human donor with chronic lymphocytic leukemia. The specimen was PBMCs, collected at disease progression, from a patient treated with ibrutinib.

In DNA form, the CDR3 reads TGCGCCAGCAGCCAAGATACAAGGAACACTGAAGCTTTCTTT. It encodes CASSQDTRNTEAFF. This chain links TRBV4-3 with TRBJ1-1; D is ambiguous. The CDR3 sequence is 14 residues long. With 0 bases removed from V and 1 base from J, the gap between germline ends came to 6 bases. Germline V gene lookup returns CDR1 LGHNA and CDR2 YSLEER.